This TCR beta chain was retrieved from a study of T cell responses to AZD1222 COVID-19 vaccine. Concerning this clone itself: What it binds is not known. Relative to the germline gene, one junction end is altered; a read error may explain this.

TCRdb keeps only in-frame clones here, not all; method: immunoSEQ multiplex PCR. Here the sample spans over 150,000 clones, 85% to 90% being singletons. General study results and limits: Spike-spanning, vaccine-associated CD4 TCRs were dominant at 160-218 and 743-854. There were mostly white British donors and more females than males, and clonal diversity was possibly underestimated.

Sample: peripheral blood, taken on day 0 of AZD1222 vaccination. The receptor's source is an adult in good health.

CDR3: CASSLGGGQRLSHYEQYF. Here the CDR3 DNA reads TGTGCTAGCAGCTTAGGGGGTGGACAGCGGTTATCCCACTACGAGCAGTACTTC. This chain uses TRBV7-7 with TRBJ2-7; maybe TRBD1 (6 bases). This CDR3 spans 18 amino acids. CDR1 is SSHAT, CDR2 FNYEAQ, per germline (reference sequence).